This TCR beta chain came from a study of T cells in Graves' hyperthyroidism and ophthalmopathy. Study summary: Prior to any treatment, at the point of initial diagnosis, peripheral blood was collected. Whole-study findings and limits: Blood also showed most of the thyroid clonotypes that were expanded above 0.001.

Amplified TCR beta CDR3 regions derived from RNA transcripts. RT-PCR in the first round (using the HTBI primer set) targeted the TCR CDR3. TCRdb re-called the multiplex PCR reads with MiXCR, one entry per CDR3 protein. The sample yields about 480,000 distinct CDR3 sequences, approximately 23% seen once. CDR1 SGHVS and CDR2 FQNEAQ come from the germline V gene. V lost 5 bases and J lost 5; bases outside the gene matches: 11. The CDR3 length is 16 residues. This clonotype was detected a few times. What it binds is not known. Duration under 3 months, a NOSPECS grade of at least 4, and a Clinical Activity Score of at least 3 characterized the ophthalmopathy patients. Researchers barred patients who had uncontrolled infection, other autoimmune disease, pregnancy or lactation.

The chain has TRBV7-8 and TRBJ2-5; TRBD2 matches 10 bases. Sequenced input: blood. The origin of this receptor is a woman aged 70-85 years with Graves' ophthalmopathy. The CDR3: CASSHPSGGPRETQYF. The CDR3 coding sequence is TGTGCCAGCAGCCACCCTAGCGGGGGCCCTCGGGAGACCCAGTACTTC.